This passage covers 20 T cell receptor beta chains from one sample sequenced in a study of coeliac disease. Libraries were prepared by immunoSEQ multiplex PCR; TCRdb keeps only in-frame clonotypes and omits some of them. The profile shows about 4,800 clones, about 70% of them singletons. Sequenced: lamina propria lymphocytes from the gut. The receptor source for this set is a young woman with active celiac disease.

This chain connects TRBV4-3 to TRBJ2-5; 7 nucleotides agree with TRBD2. Germline loops: CDR1 LGHNA, CDR2 YSLEER. The CDR3 loop spans 15 amino acids. V shed 0 bases, J shed 5 bases, and the junction held 6 bases outside the gene matches. The CDR3 protein is CASSQDWGGTETQYF. For the CDR3, the DNA is TGCGCCAGCAGCCAAGACTGGGGGGGGACGGAGACCCAGTACTTC.

The chain links TRBV7-8 to TRBJ2-1; 13 positions match TRBD2. The CDR3 length is 17 residues. The germline V gene has CDR1 SGHVS and CDR2 FQNEAQ. Losses at the gene ends were 4 bases for V and 0 bases for J; bases not matched to a gene: 3. CDR3 residues: CASSSGTSGNSYNEQFF. CDR3 sequence (DNA): TGTGCCAGCAGCTCCGGGACTAGCGGGAACTCCTACAATGAGCAGTTCTTC. Full variable domain (outside the CDR3, taken from reference TRBV7-8 and TRBJ2-1): GAGVSQSPRYKVAKRGQDVALRCDPISGHVSLFWYQQALGQGPEFLTYFQNEAQLDKSGLPSDRFFAERPEGSVSTLKIQRTQQEDSAVYLCASSSGTSGNSYNEQFFGPGTRLTVL.

The chain couples TRBV2 to TRBJ2-7, with D possibly being TRBD1 (5 bases). The CDR3 has 13 residues. Trimming took 6 bases from V and 3 from J, leaving 12 bases between them. Germline values: CDR1 SNHLY, CDR2 FYNNEI. The CDR3 region has the DNA TGTGCCAGCAGGGTAGGGCAGGGCTACGAGCAGTACTTC. Translated, it gives CASRVGQGYEQYF.

The chain joins TRBV11-3 to TRBJ2-1; 8 nucleotides align to TRBD2. The trim removed 4 bases at V and 3 bases at J, leaving 5 bases unmatched. Germline-derived CDR1 and CDR2 are SGHNT and YENEEA. The CDR3 has 15 amino acids. The CDR3 DNA follows: TGTGCCAGCAGCTCACGGGAGGGCCGCTACAATGAGCAGTTCTTC. This sequence encodes CASSSREGRYNEQFF.

CDR3 nucleotide sequence: TGTGCCAGTAGTATCATTTTAGCGGGGATCAACGAGCAGTACTTC. It codes for CASSIILAGINEQYF. This chain connects TRBV19 to TRBJ2-7, with 8 bases lining up with TRBD2. The J segment lost 5 bases and the V segment lost 3 bases, leaving 9 bases of the junction unmatched. The CDR3 sequence is 15 residues long. Per germline, CDR1 LNHDA and CDR2 SQIVND (reference sequence).

The chain has TRBV5-1 and TRBJ1-1; possible D gene TRBD1, 5 bases. The germline CDR1 and CDR2 sequences are SGHRS and YFSETQ. CDR3 size: 12 residues. Trimming shortened V by 0 bases and J by 8 bases, and 8 bases separated the two germline ends. The CDR3 DNA reads TGCGCCAGCAGCTTGGACGACAGAGAAGCTTTCTTT. Protein sequence: CASSLDDREAFF. The variable domain in full, with the rest retrieved from reference TRBV5-1 and TRBJ1-1, is KAGVTQTPRYLIKTRGQQVTLSCSPISGHRSVSWYQQTPGQGLQFLFEYFSETQRNKGNFPGRFSGRQFSNSRSEMNVSTLELGDSALYLCASSLDDREAFFGQGTRLTVV.

CDR3 DNA sequence: TGTGCCAGTACCCAGACAGAGTATGGCTACACCTTC. Residues: CASTQTEYGYTF. V is TRBV19 and J is TRBJ1-2; D possibly corresponds to TRBD1 (5 bases). The germline gives CDR1 LNHDA, CDR2 SQIVND (reference sequence). The CDR3 spans 12 residues. V lost 7 bases and J 5 bases, leaving 11 bases between the germline ends.

The rearrangement uses TRBV11-1 and TRBJ2-1; the match to TRBD2 covers 12 bases. Germline CDR1 and CDR2: SGHAT and FQDESV (reference sequence). The CDR3 loop spans 16 amino acids. Trimming at V came to 5 bases and at J to 6 bases, leaving 8 bases not matched to a gene. CDR3 sequence reads: CASSLQGLAGSNEQFF. The CDR3 DNA reads TGTGCCAGCAGCCTACAGGGACTAGCGGGCTCCAATGAGCAGTTCTTC.

The rearrangement uses TRBV2 and TRBJ2-4, with D possibly being TRBD1 (6 bases). Trimming took 3 bases from V and 3 from J, leaving 15 bases between them. Germline-derived CDR1 and CDR2 are SNHLY and FYNNEI. The CDR3 consists of 16 residues. Here the CDR3 reads CASSDVVAGVKNIQYF. The CDR3 nucleotides read TGTGCCAGCAGTGACGTAGTAGCAGGGGTCAAAAACATTCAGTACTTC.

The chain employs TRBV5-4 and TRBJ1-1; D possibly corresponds to TRBD1 (6 bases). The CDR3 is made up of 17 amino acids. V was trimmed by 2 bases and J by 0 bases, leaving 17 bases between them. CDR1 and CDR2 from the germline V gene are SGHNT and YYREEE (reference sequence). CDR3: CASSFGQLGMLNTEAFF. The CDR3 nucleotides read TGTGCCAGCAGCTTTGGACAGTTAGGAATGTTGAACACTGAAGCTTTCTTT.

This clone appeared a single time. The V call is TRBV18, the J call TRBJ1-1; 11 bases match TRBD1. With 5 bases clipped from V and 4 bases from J, the junction kept 0 bases outside the gene matches. This CDR3 has 13 amino acids. Germline CDR1 is KGHSH and CDR2 is LQKENI. This CDR3 reads CASSGTGGTEAFF. The CDR3, as DNA: TGTGCCAGCTCAGGGACAGGGGGCACTGAAGCTTTCTTT.

The chain's CDR3 is CASTGDRGWQPQHF. CDR3 nucleotide sequence: TGTGCCAGCACTGGGGACAGGGGATGGCAGCCCCAGCATTTT. This rearrangement joins TRBV28 to TRBJ1-5; 10 nucleotides agree with TRBD1. V shed 7 bases and J 7 bases; nucleotides not matched to a gene: 7. CDR1 and CDR2 from the germline V gene are MDHEN and SYDVKM. The CDR3 runs 14 residues.

This clone has a handful of counts. The chain joins TRBV16 to TRBJ2-7, with 9 bases aligning to TRBD2. Germline lookup yields CDR1 KGHSY and CDR2 FQNENV. The junction had 7 bases not matched to a gene; V was cut back by 5 bases and J by 5 bases. The CDR3 sequence is 14 residues long. Written as DNA, the CDR3 is TGTGCCAGCAGCGAGGCGGGGGGGCCACACGAGCAGTACTTC. It translates to CASSEAGGPHEQYF.

CDR3 sequence: CASSTSRSRTGQPQHF. The CDR3, as DNA: TGTGCCAGTAGCACGAGTCGGAGCCGGACGGGGCAGCCCCAGCATTTT. This chain uses TRBV19 with TRBJ1-5; no reliable D call. The length of the CDR3 is 16 residues. V was shortened by 6 bases and J by 7 bases, with 22 bases between the two germline ends. Germline V lookup: CDR1 LNHDA, CDR2 SQIVND (reference sequence).

This clone was detected only a few times. V gene TRBV7-2 combines with J gene TRBJ2-7, with D tentatively TRBD2 (5 bases). The V end was cut by 5 bases, the J end by 3 bases, with 14 bases between. The CDR3 has 14 amino acids. The germline V gene has CDR1 SGHTA and CDR2 FQGNSA. CDR3 sequence: CASSPEPGIYEQYF. DNA of the CDR3: TGTGCCAGCAGCCCGGAACCGGGAATCTACGAGCAGTACTTC. The full variable domain, its missing parts supplied by reference TRBV7-2 and TRBJ2-7, is GAGVSQSPSNKVTEKGKDVELRCDPISGHTALYWYRQSLGQGLEFLIYFQGNSAPDKSGLPSDRFSAERTGGSVSTLTIQRTQQEDSAVYLCASSPEPGIYEQYFGPGTRLTVT.

The rearrangement uses TRBV15 and TRBJ1-2, with D perhaps TRBD1 (6 bases). Germline values: CDR1 LNHNV, CDR2 YYDKDF (reference sequence). CDR3 length equals 13 residues. The V end lost 5 bases, the J end lost 5 bases, and 12 bases lay between the germline ends. CDR3 sequence: CATSGGQRYGYTF. CDR3 nucleotides: TGTGCCACCAGCGGAGGACAGAGGTATGGCTACACCTTC. The whole variable domain, filled in from reference TRBV15 and TRBJ1-2, reads DAMVIQNPRYQVTQFGKPVTLSCSQTLNHNVMYWYQQKSSQAPKLLFHYYDKDFNNEADTPDNFQSRRPNTSFCFLDIRSPGLGDTAMYLCATSGGQRYGYTFGSGTRLTVV.

This clone was detected only a few times. The gene calls are TRBV5-4 and TRBJ2-5; D is perhaps TRBD2 (6 bases). The germline CDR1 and CDR2 sequences are SGHNT and YYREEE (reference sequence). V was pared by 0 bases and J by 1 base, with 13 bases between. The CDR3 runs to 16 residues. The CDR3 DNA sequence: TGTGCCAGCAGCTTGGTTTCGGGACTTAGCCAAGAGACCCAGTACTTC. Encoded protein: CASSLVSGLSQETQYF.

This clone appeared a few times. The rearrangement links TRBV5-6 to TRBJ2-3, with TRBD2 matching 11 bases. The CDR3 consists of 15 residues. The germline gives CDR1 SGHDT, CDR2 YYEEEE. The V segment lost 6 bases and the J segment 6 bases; nucleotides outside the gene matches: 9. The CDR3 region has the DNA TGTGCCAGCACCAGTACTAGCGGGGGTTGGGATACGCAGTATTTT. It translates to CASTSTSGGWDTQYF.

This sequence joins TRBV9 and TRBJ2-7; no clear D gene. Germline CDR1 is SGDLS and CDR2 is YYNGEE. The CDR3 covers 15 residues. V was cut by 4 bases and J by 0 bases, with 14 bases left in between. DNA for the CDR3: TGTGCCAGCAGCCCCTTTGTGAGCCCCTCCTACGAGCAGTACTTC. Its protein product is CASSPFVSPSYEQYF.

The V gene is TRBV5-1, the J gene TRBJ2-7; 9 bases are shared with TRBD1. J gave up 4 bases and V 4 bases, and 6 bases lay outside the gene matches. The V gene's germline CDR1 is SGHRS and CDR2 YFSETQ. This CDR3 has 14 amino acids. Written as DNA, the CDR3 is TGCGCCAGCAGCCTAAGACAGGGGGGGTACGAGCAGTACTTC. Encoded protein: CASSLRQGGYEQYF. Full variable domain (outside the CDR3, taken from reference TRBV5-1 and TRBJ2-7): KAGVTQTPRYLIKTRGQQVTLSCSPISGHRSVSWYQQTPGQGLQFLFEYFSETQRNKGNFPGRFSGRQFSNSRSEMNVSTLELGDSALYLCASSLRQGGYEQYFGPGTRLTVT.